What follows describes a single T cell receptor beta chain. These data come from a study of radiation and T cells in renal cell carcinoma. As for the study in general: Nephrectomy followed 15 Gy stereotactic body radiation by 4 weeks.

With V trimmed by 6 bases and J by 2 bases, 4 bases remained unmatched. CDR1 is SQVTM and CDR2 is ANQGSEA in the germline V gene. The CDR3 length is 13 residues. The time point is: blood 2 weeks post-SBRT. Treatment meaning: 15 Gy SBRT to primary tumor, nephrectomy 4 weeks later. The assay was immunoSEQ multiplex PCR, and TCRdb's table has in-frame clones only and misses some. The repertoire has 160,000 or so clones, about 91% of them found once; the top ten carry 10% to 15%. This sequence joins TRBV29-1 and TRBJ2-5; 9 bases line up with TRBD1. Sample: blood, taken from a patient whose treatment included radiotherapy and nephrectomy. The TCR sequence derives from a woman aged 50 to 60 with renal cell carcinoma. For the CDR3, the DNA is TGCAGCGTGGACAGGGGTCAGCAAGAGACCCAGTACTTC. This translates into CSVDRGQQETQYF.